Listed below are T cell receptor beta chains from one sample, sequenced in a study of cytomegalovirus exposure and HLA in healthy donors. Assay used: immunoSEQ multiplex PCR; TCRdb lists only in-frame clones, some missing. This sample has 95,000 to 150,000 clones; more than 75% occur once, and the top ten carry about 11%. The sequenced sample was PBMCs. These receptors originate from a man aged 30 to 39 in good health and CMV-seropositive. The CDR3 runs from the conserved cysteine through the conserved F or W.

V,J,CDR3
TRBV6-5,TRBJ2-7,CASSYPGGAGEQYF
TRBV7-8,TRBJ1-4,CASSTGRLTNEKLFF
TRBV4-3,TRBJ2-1,CASSQRRDRGPKNEQFF
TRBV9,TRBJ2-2,CASSEGGYVTGELFF
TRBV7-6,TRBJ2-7,CASSLEAGSTYEQYF
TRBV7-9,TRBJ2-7,CASILLPAGEQYF
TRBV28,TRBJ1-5,CASSTPPGTAWGTQPQHF
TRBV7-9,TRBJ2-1,CASSFGTPSSYNEQFF
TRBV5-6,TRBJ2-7,CASSLDSGRVMVKQYF
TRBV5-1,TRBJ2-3,CASSPWEVGAGTDTQYF
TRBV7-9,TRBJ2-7,CASSLSGDLEYEQYF
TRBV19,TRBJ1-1,CASSISGNTEAFF
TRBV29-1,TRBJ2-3,CSVDIAASTDTQYF
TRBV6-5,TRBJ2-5,CASRTGRETQYF
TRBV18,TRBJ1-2,CASSPKGQTVDYGYTF
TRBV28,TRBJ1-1,CASSFVLNTEAFF
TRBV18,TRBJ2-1,CASSPLPGVNEQFF
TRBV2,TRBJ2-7,CASSPASAGASYEQYF